The clone carrying this TCR beta chain was observed a few times. As yet, its antigen is unknown. This entry is derived from a study of cytomegalovirus exposure and HLA in healthy donors. Study information: Earlier work reported 117 million unique TCR beta sequences from some 170 million T cells.

The CDR3 loop spans 15 amino acids. In germline, CDR1 is MNHEY, CDR2 SVGAGI. Germline trimming cut 6 bases from V and 4 bases from J; bases unmatched to any gene: 7. Whole-study results and caveats: Analysis performed later found 16,951 TCR beta sequences associated with HLA alleles at 0.05 false discovery rate.

Researchers ran the PCR with 60 Vbeta and 13 Jbeta primers. The repertoire was sequenced with immunoSEQ multiplex PCR; TCRdb's copy has only in-frame clones and lacks some. The sample lists 100,000 or so clones; more than 65% were seen once. The chain combines TRBV6-5 with TRBJ1-5, with 9 positions matching TRBD1. The clonotype was recovered from a woman between 18 and 29 years old in good health and CMV-seronegative. Input material: PBMCs. This chain's CDR3 is CASSLTGGGNQPQHF. Here the CDR3 DNA reads TGTGCCAGCAGCCTGACAGGGGGTGGAAATCAGCCCCAGCATTTT.